This T cell receptor beta chain was retrieved from a study of glioma-infiltrating T cells. Study findings and constraints: Very few CDR3 sequences were shared between tissue and blood.

Germline trimming cut 5 bases from V and 5 bases from J; bases unmatched to any gene: 2. CDR1 and CDR2 (germline): DFQATT, SNEGSKA (reference sequence). The CDR3 spans 13 residues. TCR alpha and beta CDR3 regions were amplified from RNA using iRepertoire nested multiplex PCR. TCRdb re-called the multiplex PCR reads with MiXCR, one entry per CDR3 protein. The sample consists of fewer than 200,000 distinct CDR3 sequences, over 30% of them appearing once. Worth noting for this clonotype: As yet, its antigen is unknown.

The clonotype comes from a human donor with low-grade glioma or glioblastoma, undergoing nonglioma brain surgery, or in good health (not recorded which). This chain uses TRBV20-1 with TRBJ2-7, with TRBD2 matching 14 bases. Sequencing was performed on glioma tissue, nonneoplastic brain tissue, or PBMCs (not recorded which). CDR3 loop: CSAEGLAGDEQYF. Here the CDR3 DNA reads TGCAGTGCTGAGGGACTAGCGGGAGACGAGCAGTACTTC.